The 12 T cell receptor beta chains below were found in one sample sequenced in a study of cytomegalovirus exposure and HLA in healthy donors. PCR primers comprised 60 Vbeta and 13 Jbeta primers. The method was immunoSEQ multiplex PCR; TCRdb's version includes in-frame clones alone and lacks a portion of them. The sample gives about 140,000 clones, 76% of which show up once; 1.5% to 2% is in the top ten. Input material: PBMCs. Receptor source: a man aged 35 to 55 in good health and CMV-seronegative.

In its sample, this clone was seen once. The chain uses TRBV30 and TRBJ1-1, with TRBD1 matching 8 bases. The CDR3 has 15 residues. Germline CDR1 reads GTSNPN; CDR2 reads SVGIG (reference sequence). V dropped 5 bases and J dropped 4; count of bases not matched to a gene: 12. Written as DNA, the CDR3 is TGTGCCTGGGACCAACTGGACAGGGCGAGCACTGAAGCTTTCTTT. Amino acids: CAWDQLDRASTEAFF.

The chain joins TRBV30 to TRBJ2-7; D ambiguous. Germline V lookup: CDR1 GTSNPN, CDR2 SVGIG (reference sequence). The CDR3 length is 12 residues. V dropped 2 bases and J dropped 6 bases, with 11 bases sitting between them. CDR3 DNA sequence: TGTGCCTGGAGTCGTATAGGCGGCGAGCAGTACTTC. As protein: CAWSRIGGEQYF.

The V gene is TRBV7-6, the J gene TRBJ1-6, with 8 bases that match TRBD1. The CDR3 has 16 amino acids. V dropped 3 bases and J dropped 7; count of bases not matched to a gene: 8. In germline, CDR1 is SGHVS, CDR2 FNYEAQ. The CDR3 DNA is TGTGCCAGCAGCTTGGAGACAGGGGAAGGCAATTCACCCCTCCACTTT. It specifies CASSLETGEGNSPLHF.

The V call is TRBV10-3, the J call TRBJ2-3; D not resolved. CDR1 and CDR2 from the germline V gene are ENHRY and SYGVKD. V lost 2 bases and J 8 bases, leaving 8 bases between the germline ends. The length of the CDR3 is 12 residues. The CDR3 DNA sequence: TGTGCCATCAGTGAGCTCACCGGTACGCAGTATTTT. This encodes CAISELTGTQYF.

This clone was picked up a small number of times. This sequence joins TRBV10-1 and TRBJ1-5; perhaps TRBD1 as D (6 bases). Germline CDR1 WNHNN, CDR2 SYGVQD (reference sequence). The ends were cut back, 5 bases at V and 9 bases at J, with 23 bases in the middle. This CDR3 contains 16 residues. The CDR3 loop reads CASSPWFRGKLGPQHF. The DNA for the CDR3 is TGCGCCAGCAGTCCCTGGTTCAGGGGCAAGCTCGGGCCCCAGCATTTT.

Here the CDR3 reads CARSLKQGHPYETQYF. The CDR3 DNA reads TGTGCCAGAAGCTTAAAACAGGGGCACCCGTATGAGACCCAGTACTTC. The chain couples TRBV5-3 to TRBJ2-5, with 7 bases fitting TRBD1. TRBV5-3 is an open reading frame whose function is uncertain. The CDR3 consists of 16 residues. Losses at the gene ends were 2 bases for V and 5 bases for J; bases not matched to a gene: 12.

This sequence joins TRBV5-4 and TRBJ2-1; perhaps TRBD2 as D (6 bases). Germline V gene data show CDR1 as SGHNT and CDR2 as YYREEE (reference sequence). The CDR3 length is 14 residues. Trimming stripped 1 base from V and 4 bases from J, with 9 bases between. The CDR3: CASSLQAGYNEQFF. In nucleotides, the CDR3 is TGTGCCAGCAGCTTGCAAGCGGGTTACAATGAGCAGTTCTTC.

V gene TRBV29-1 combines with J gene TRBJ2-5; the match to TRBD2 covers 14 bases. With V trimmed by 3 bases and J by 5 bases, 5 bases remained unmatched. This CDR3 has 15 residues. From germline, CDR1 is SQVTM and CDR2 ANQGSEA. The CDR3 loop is CSVEGLAGVGETQYF. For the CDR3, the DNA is TGCAGCGTTGAGGGACTAGCGGGAGTTGGCGAGACCCAGTACTTC.

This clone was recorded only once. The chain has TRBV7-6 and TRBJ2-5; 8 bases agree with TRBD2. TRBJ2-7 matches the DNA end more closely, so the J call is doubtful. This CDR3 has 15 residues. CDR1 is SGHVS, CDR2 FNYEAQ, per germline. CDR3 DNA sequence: TGTGCCAGCAGCTTAATGAGGACTAGCCCCCACGAGCAGTACTTC. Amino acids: CASSLMRTSPHEQYF.

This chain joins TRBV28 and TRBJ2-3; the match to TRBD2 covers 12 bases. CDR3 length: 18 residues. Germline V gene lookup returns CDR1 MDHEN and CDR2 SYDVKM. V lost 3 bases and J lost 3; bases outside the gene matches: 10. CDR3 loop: CASSFGLTSGRLTDTQYF. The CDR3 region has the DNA TGTGCCAGCAGTTTTGGCCTAACTAGCGGGAGGTTAACAGATACGCAGTATTTT.

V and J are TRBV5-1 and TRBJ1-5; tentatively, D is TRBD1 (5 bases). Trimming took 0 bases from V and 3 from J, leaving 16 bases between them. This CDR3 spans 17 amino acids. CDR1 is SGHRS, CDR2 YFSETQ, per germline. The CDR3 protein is CASSLGTGGGINQPQHF. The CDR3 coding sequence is TGCGCCAGCAGCTTGGGGACGGGGGGTGGGATCAATCAGCCCCAGCATTTT.

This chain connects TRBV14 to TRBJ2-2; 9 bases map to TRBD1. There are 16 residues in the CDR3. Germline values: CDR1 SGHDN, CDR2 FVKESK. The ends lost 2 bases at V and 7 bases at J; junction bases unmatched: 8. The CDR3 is CASSQPTGGALGELFF. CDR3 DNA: TGTGCCAGCAGCCAACCTACAGGGGGCGCCCTCGGGGAGCTGTTTTTT. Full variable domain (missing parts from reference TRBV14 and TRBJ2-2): EAGVTQFPSHSVIEKGQTVTLRCDPISGHDNLYWYRRVMGKEIKFLLHFVKESKQDESGMPNNRFLAERTGGTYSTLKVQPAELEDSGVYFCASSQPTGGALGELFFGEGSRLTVL.